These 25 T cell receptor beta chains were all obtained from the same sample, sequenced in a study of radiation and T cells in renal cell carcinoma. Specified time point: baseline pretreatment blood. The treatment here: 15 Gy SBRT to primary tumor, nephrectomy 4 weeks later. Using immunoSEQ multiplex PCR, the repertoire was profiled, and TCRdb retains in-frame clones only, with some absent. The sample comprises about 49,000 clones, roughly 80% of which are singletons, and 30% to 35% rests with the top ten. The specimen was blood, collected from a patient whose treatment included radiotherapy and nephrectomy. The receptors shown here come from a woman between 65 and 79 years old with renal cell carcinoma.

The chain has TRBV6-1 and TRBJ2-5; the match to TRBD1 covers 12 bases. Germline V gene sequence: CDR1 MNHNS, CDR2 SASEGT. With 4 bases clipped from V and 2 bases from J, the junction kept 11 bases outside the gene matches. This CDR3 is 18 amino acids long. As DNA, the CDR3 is TGTGCCAGCAGTGCCTATCCGGGGACAGGGGGCCGACAAGAGACCCAGTACTTC. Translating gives CASSAYPGTGGRQETQYF.

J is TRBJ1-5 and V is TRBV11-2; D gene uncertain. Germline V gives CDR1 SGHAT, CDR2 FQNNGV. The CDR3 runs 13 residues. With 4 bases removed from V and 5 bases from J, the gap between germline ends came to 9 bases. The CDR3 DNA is TGTGCCAGCAGCTCCGAGGCGGATCAGCCCCAGCATTTT. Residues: CASSSEADQPQHF.

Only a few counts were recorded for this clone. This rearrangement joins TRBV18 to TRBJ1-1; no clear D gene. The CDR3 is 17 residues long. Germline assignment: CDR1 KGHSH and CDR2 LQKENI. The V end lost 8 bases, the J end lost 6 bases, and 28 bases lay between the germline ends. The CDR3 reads CASPSRRWLPKFPEAFF. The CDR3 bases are TGTGCCAGCCCGAGCAGGCGGTGGCTGCCGAAGTTCCCTGAAGCTTTCTTT.

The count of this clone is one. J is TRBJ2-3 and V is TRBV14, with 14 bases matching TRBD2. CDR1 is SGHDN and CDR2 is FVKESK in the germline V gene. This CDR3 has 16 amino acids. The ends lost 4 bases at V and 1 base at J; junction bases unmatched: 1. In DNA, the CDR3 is TGTGCCAGCAGCCCGGGACTAGCGGGAGGCACAGATACGCAGTATTTT. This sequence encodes CASSPGLAGGTDTQYF.

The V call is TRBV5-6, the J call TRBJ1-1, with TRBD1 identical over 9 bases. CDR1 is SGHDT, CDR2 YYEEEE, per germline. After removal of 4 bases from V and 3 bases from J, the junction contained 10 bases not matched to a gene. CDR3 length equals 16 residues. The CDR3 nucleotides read TGTGCCAGCAGCCGGACAGGGGCCGGCGGGTACACTGAAGCTTTCTTT. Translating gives CASSRTGAGGYTEAFF.

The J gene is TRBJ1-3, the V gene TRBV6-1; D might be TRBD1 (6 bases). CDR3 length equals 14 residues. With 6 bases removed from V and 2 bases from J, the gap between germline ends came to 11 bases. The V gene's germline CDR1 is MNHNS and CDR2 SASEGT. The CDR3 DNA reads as TGTGCCAGCAGCTTTCAGGGGACTGGAAACACCATATATTTT. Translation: CASSFQGTGNTIYF.

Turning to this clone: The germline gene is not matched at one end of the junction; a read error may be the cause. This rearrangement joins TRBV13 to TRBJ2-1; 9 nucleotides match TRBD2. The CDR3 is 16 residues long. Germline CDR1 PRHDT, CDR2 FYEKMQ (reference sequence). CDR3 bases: TGTGCCAGCAGCACCAATAGCGGGAGTCCCTACAATGGGCAGTTCTTC. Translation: CASSTNSGSPYNGQFF.

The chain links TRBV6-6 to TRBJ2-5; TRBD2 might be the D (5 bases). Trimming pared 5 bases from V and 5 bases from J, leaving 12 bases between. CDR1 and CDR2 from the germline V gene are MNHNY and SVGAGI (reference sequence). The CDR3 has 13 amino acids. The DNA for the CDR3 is TGTGCCAGCAGTCAGGCATCGGGGGAGACCCAGTACTTC. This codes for CASSQASGETQYF.

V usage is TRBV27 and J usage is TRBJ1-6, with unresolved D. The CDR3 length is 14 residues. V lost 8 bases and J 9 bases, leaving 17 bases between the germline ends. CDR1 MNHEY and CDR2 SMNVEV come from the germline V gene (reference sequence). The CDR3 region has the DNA TGTGCCAGCCGGAAGGAGTACGTCGGTTCACCCCTCCACTTT. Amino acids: CASRKEYVGSPLHF.

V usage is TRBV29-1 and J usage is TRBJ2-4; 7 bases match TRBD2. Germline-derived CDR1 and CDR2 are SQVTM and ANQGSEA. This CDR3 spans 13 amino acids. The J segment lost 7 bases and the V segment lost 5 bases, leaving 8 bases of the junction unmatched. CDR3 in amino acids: CSVREGLRNIQYF. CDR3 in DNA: TGCAGCGTTAGGGAGGGCCTCCGGAACATTCAGTACTTC.

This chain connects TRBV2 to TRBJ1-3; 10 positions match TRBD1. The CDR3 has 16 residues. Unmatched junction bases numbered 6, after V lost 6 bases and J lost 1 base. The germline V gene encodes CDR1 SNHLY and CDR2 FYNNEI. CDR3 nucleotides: TGTGCCAGCAGGCATCGACAGGGGGCGTCTGGAAACACCATATATTTT. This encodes CASRHRQGASGNTIYF.

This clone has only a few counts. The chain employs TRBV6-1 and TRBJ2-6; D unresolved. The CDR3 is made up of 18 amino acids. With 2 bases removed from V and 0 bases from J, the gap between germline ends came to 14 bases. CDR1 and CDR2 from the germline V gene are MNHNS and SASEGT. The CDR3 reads CASSENPNFYSGANVLTF. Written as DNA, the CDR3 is TGTGCCAGCAGTGAAAATCCCAACTTTTACTCTGGGGCCAACGTCCTGACTTTC.

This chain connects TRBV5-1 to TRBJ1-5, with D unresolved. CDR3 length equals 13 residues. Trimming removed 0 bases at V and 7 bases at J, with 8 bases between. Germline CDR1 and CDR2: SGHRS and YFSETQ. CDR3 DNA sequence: TGCGCCAGCAGCTTGGAACGGGGACAGCCCCAGCATTTT. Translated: CASSLERGQPQHF. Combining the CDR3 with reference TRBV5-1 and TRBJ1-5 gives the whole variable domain KAGVTQTPRYLIKTRGQQVTLSCSPISGHRSVSWYQQTPGQGLQFLFEYFSETQRNKGNFPGRFSGRQFSNSRSEMNVSTLELGDSALYLCASSLERGQPQHFGDGTRLSIL.

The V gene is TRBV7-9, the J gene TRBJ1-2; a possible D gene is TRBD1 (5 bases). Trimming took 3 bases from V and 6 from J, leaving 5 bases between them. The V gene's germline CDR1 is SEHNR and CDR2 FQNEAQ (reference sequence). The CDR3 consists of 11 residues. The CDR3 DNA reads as TGTGCCAGCAGCTTGGGGGATGGCTACACCTTC. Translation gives CASSLGDGYTF.

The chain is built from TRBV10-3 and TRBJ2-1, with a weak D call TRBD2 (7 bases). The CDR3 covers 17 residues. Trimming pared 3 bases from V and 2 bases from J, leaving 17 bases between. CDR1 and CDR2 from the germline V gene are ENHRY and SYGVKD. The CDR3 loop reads CAISDSPGEGTYNEQFF. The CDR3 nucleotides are TGTGCCATCAGTGACTCCCCAGGGGAGGGGACCTACAATGAGCAGTTCTTC.

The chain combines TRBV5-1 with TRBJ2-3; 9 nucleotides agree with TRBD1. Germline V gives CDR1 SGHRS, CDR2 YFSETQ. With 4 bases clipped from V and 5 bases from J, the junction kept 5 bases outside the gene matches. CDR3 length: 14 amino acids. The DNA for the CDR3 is TGCGCCAGCAGCGGGGGGACAGGGATAGATACGCAGTATTTT. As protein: CASSGGTGIDTQYF.

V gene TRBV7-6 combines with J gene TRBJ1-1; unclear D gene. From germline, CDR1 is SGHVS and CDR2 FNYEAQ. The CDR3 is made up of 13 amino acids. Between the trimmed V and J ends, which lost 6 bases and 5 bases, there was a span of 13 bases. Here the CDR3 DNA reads TGTGCCAGCAGTGTGATCGCGGGGACTGAAGCTTTCTTT. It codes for CASSVIAGTEAFF.

CDR3 residues: CASRPGLAPSYEQYF. The DNA for the CDR3 is TGTGCCAGCAGGCCGGGACTAGCCCCCTCCTACGAGCAGTACTTC. The chain uses TRBV6-1 and TRBJ2-7; 9 bases map to TRBD2. CDR3 length: 15 amino acids. Germline V gene lookup returns CDR1 MNHNS and CDR2 SASEGT. V lost 6 bases, J lost 0 bases, and 6 bases stayed unmatched.

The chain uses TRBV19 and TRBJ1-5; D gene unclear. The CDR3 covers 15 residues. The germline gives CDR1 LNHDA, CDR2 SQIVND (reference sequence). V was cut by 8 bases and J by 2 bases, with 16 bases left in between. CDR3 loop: CASAPGRSGNQPQHF. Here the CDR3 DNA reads TGTGCCAGTGCTCCTGGGAGGTCCGGCAATCAGCCCCAGCATTTT.

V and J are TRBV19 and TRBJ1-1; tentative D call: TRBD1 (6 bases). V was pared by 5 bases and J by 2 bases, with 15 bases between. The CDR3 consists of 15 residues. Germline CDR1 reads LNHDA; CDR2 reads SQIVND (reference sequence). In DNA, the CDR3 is TGTGCCAGTAGTCGAAGCGGACAGCTAAACACTGAAGCTTTCTTT. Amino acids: CASSRSGQLNTEAFF.

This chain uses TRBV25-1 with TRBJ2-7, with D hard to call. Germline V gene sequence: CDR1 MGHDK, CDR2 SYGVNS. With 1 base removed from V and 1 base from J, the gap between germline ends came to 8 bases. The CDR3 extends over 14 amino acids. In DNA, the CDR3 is TGTGCCAGCAGTGAATTTCAAGGTTCCTACGAGCAGTACTTC. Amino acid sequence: CASSEFQGSYEQYF.

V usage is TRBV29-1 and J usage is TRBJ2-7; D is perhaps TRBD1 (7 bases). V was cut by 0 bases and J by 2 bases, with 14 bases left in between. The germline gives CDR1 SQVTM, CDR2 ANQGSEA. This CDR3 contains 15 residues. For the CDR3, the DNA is TGCAGCGTTGAAGATCGGGGGACAGCAACCTACGAGCAGTACTTC. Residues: CSVEDRGTATYEQYF.

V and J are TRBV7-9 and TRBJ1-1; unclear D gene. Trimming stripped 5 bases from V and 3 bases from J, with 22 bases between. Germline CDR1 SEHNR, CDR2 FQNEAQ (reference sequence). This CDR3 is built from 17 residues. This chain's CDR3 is CASSPPLLSWEDTEAFF. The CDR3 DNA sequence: TGTGCCAGCAGCCCCCCTTTGCTTTCCTGGGAAGACACTGAAGCTTTCTTT. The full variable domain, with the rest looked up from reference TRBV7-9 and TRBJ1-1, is DTGVSQNPRHKITKRGQNVTFRCDPISEHNRLYWYRQTLGQGPEFLTYFQNEAQLEKSRLLSDRFSAERPKGSFSTLEIQRTEQGDSAMYLCASSPPLLSWEDTEAFFGQGTRLTVV.

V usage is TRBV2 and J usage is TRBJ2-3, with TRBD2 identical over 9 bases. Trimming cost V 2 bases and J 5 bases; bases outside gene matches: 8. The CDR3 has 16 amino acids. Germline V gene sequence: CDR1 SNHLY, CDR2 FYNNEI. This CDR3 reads CASSERKGLAVDTQYF. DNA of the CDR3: TGTGCCAGCAGTGAAAGAAAGGGACTAGCAGTAGATACGCAGTATTTT. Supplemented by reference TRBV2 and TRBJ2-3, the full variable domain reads EPEVTQTPSHQVTQMGQEVILRCVPISNHLYFYWYRQILGQKVEFLVSFYNNEISEKSEIFDDQFSVERPDGSNFTLKIRSTKLEDSAMYFCASSERKGLAVDTQYFGPGTRLTVL.

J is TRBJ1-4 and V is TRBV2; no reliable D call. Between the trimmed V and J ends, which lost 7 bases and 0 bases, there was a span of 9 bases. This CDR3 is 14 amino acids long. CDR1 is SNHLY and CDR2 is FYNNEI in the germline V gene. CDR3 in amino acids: CASIPSTTNEKLFF. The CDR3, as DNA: TGTGCCAGCATTCCAAGCACAACTAATGAAAAACTGTTTTTT.